Each of the 15 T cell receptor beta chains below was sequenced from the same sample in a study of T cell responses to AZD1222 COVID-19 vaccine. TCRdb's table, derived via immunoSEQ multiplex PCR, lists solely in-frame clones and lacks some. This table has fewer than 150,000 clones, more than 80% appearing once. Material: peripheral blood, obtained on day 0 of AZD1222 vaccination. These TCRs come from an adult in good health.

This clone was seen repeatedly, ten times or more. The chain links TRBV18 to TRBJ1-3; D might be TRBD1 (6 bases). Deletions cut 0 bases from V and 4 bases from J, with 10 bases between. Germline V lookup: CDR1 KGHSH, CDR2 LQKENI. CDR3 length equals 15 residues. In DNA, the CDR3 is TGTGCCAGCTCACCACCGGGCAGGGGAGGAAACACCATATATTTT. Translation gives CASSPPGRGGNTIYF.

The rearrangement uses TRBV30 and TRBJ2-7; D unresolved. Trimming left V 0 bases short and J 7 bases short, with 7 bases between. The germline V gene encodes CDR1 GTSNPN and CDR2 SVGIG (reference sequence). The CDR3 has 11 amino acids. The CDR3 sequence: CAWSVLTEQYF. The CDR3 DNA sequence: TGTGCCTGGAGTGTACTGACTGAGCAGTACTTC.

About this clone: Other nucleotide sequences from this sample produce the same CDR3. The gene calls are TRBV28 and TRBJ1-2, with D possibly TRBD1 on 5 matching bases. The V end was cut by 6 bases, the J end by 8 bases, with 13 bases between. The CDR3 contains 12 residues. The germline gives CDR1 MDHEN, CDR2 SYDVKM. Here the CDR3 reads CASSLKGPGYTF. CDR3 sequence (DNA): TGTGCCAGCAGCCTAAAGGGGCCGGGCTACACCTTC.

V is TRBV19 and J is TRBJ1-2, with 7 positions matching TRBD1. Germline-derived CDR1 and CDR2 are LNHDA and SQIVND (reference sequence). After removal of 5 bases from V and 2 bases from J, the junction contained 2 bases not matched to a gene. The CDR3 sequence is 13 residues long. Here the CDR3 reads CASSPGQNYGYTF. The CDR3, as DNA: TGTGCCAGTAGTCCGGGACAGAACTATGGCTACACCTTC.

This clone was counted only a few times. The chain combines TRBV28 with TRBJ1-1; D is ambiguous. CDR1 is MDHEN, CDR2 SYDVKM, per germline. The V end lost 2 bases, the J end lost 1 base, and 8 bases lay between the germline ends. This CDR3 comprises 14 residues. CDR3 bases: TGTGCCAGCAGTTTAATTACAGCGAACACTGAAGCTTTCTTT. Amino acid sequence: CASSLITANTEAFF.

This chain uses TRBV7-3 with TRBJ2-6; a possible D gene is TRBD1 (6 bases). Germline lookup yields CDR1 SGHTA and CDR2 FQGTGA. The CDR3 is 15 amino acids. V was pared by 1 base and J by 4 bases, with 8 bases between. The CDR3 sequence: CASSLNRAGANVLTF. The CDR3 DNA is TGTGCCAGCAGCTTAAACAGGGCAGGGGCCAACGTCCTGACTTTC.

Here the CDR3 DNA reads TGTGCCAGCAGTGAAGTTAGGGTCAGCTCCTATAATTCACCCCTCCACTTT. It is translated as CASSEVRVSSYNSPLHF. The J gene is TRBJ1-6, the V gene TRBV2; D not resolved. The germline V gene has CDR1 SNHLY and CDR2 FYNNEI. The CDR3 length is 17 residues. Between the trimmed V and J ends, which lost 1 base and 0 bases, there was a span of 10 bases.

This chain connects TRBV7-9 to TRBJ1-1; TRBD1 is a possible D gene (6 bases). Trimming shortened V by 5 bases and J by 0 bases, and 13 bases separated the two germline ends. The length of the CDR3 is 15 residues. Germline V gene sequence: CDR1 SEHNR, CDR2 FQNEAQ (reference sequence). CDR3 sequence (DNA): TGTGCCAGCAGCCCCTGGACAGAAATGAACACTGAAGCTTTCTTT. Translated: CASSPWTEMNTEAFF.

This chain uses TRBV19 with TRBJ1-1; D remains ambiguous. The germline CDR1 and CDR2 sequences are LNHDA and SQIVND (reference sequence). The CDR3 is 13 residues long. Trimming took off 4 bases at V and 3 bases at J, with 9 bases between the two ends. The CDR3 loop reads CASSKYRDTEAFF. In DNA form, the CDR3 reads TGTGCCAGTAGTAAATATAGGGACACTGAAGCTTTCTTT.

This chain connects TRBV10-2 to TRBJ1-3; TRBD1 aligns across 8 bases. Germline values: CDR1 WSHSY, CDR2 SAAADI. V shed 7 bases, J shed 0 bases, and the junction held 8 bases outside the gene matches. CDR3 size: 16 residues. The CDR3 protein is CASNGQGSSSGNTIYF. CDR3 DNA: TGCGCCAGCAATGGACAGGGAAGTAGCTCTGGAAACACCATATATTTT.

The chain is built from TRBV5-4 and TRBJ2-7; TRBD1 matches at 9 bases. The V and J ends lost 2 bases and 4 bases, in that order; junction bases with no gene match: 4. The CDR3 runs to 14 residues. Germline lookup yields CDR1 SGHNT and CDR2 YYREEE (reference sequence). The CDR3 here is CASSFSGQGYEQYF. Written as DNA, the CDR3 is TGTGCCAGCAGCTTCTCCGGACAGGGGTACGAGCAGTACTTC.

The chain employs TRBV30 and TRBJ2-7, with unresolved D. The CDR3 sequence is 13 residues long. Germline values: CDR1 GTSNPN, CDR2 SVGIG (reference sequence). V lost 2 bases and J 2 bases, leaving 10 bases between the germline ends. CDR3 bases: TGTGCCTGGAGTCCCCCCTTCCCCTACGAGCAGTACTTC. Translation: CAWSPPFPYEQYF.

The chain employs TRBV7-9 and TRBJ2-3; unclear D gene. Germline CDR1 and CDR2: SEHNR and FQNEAQ (reference sequence). The CDR3 has 16 residues. Deletions cut 4 bases from V and 2 bases from J, with 16 bases between. CDR3 DNA sequence: TGTGCCAGCAGCTCCCGGTATTTTGAAGACACAGATACGCAGTATTTT. Translation gives CASSSRYFEDTDTQYF. The whole variable domain, filled in from reference TRBV7-9 and TRBJ2-3, reads DTGVSQNPRHKITKRGQNVTFRCDPISEHNRLYWYRQTLGQGPEFLTYFQNEAQLEKSRLLSDRFSAERPKGSFSTLEIQRTEQGDSAMYLCASSSRYFEDTDTQYFGPGTRLTVL.

This clone appeared a single time. The V and J genes are TRBV7-9 and TRBJ2-7; 14 nucleotides line up with TRBD2. The CDR3 extends over 16 amino acids. Trimming at V came to 4 bases and at J to 4 bases, leaving 6 bases not matched to a gene. Germline V lookup: CDR1 SEHNR, CDR2 FQNEAQ (reference sequence). The CDR3 DNA follows: TGTGCCAGCAGCTCCCCCGGACTAGCGGGGGGTTACGAGCAGTACTTC. Its protein is CASSSPGLAGGYEQYF.

This rearrangement joins TRBV6-6 to TRBJ2-2; 10 nucleotides agree with TRBD1. CDR3 length: 16 residues. Germline V gives CDR1 MNHNY, CDR2 SVGAGI (reference sequence). V was clipped by 5 bases and J by 6 bases; unmatched bases: 9. CDR3 residues: CASSPFPGQGSGELFF. The DNA of the CDR3 is TGTGCCAGCAGTCCCTTTCCGGGACAGGGGTCCGGGGAGCTGTTTTTT.